The TCR beta chain under discussion was sequenced for a study of memory CD4+ T cells and cytomegalovirus serostatus. The method was immunoSEQ multiplex PCR; TCRdb's version includes in-frame clones alone and lacks a portion of them. The sample includes about 52,000 clones, about 86% seen only once; the top ten take just under 2%. The sort gate was single viable CD3+CD4+CD8-CD45RO+ cells for memory CD4+ T cells. CMV serostatus came from serum IgG against pp150, pp28, p38, p52. Sequenced input: memory CD4+ T cells from blood. This sequence originates from an adult in good health and CMV-seropositive.

The CDR3 loop reads CASGFRGNTIYF. In nucleotides, the CDR3 is TGTGCAAGTGGGTTCCGTGGAAACACCATATATTTT. The chain is built from TRBV19 and TRBJ1-3; D remains ambiguous. This CDR3 region has 12 residues. CDR1 and CDR2 from the germline V gene are LNHDA and SQIVND (reference sequence).